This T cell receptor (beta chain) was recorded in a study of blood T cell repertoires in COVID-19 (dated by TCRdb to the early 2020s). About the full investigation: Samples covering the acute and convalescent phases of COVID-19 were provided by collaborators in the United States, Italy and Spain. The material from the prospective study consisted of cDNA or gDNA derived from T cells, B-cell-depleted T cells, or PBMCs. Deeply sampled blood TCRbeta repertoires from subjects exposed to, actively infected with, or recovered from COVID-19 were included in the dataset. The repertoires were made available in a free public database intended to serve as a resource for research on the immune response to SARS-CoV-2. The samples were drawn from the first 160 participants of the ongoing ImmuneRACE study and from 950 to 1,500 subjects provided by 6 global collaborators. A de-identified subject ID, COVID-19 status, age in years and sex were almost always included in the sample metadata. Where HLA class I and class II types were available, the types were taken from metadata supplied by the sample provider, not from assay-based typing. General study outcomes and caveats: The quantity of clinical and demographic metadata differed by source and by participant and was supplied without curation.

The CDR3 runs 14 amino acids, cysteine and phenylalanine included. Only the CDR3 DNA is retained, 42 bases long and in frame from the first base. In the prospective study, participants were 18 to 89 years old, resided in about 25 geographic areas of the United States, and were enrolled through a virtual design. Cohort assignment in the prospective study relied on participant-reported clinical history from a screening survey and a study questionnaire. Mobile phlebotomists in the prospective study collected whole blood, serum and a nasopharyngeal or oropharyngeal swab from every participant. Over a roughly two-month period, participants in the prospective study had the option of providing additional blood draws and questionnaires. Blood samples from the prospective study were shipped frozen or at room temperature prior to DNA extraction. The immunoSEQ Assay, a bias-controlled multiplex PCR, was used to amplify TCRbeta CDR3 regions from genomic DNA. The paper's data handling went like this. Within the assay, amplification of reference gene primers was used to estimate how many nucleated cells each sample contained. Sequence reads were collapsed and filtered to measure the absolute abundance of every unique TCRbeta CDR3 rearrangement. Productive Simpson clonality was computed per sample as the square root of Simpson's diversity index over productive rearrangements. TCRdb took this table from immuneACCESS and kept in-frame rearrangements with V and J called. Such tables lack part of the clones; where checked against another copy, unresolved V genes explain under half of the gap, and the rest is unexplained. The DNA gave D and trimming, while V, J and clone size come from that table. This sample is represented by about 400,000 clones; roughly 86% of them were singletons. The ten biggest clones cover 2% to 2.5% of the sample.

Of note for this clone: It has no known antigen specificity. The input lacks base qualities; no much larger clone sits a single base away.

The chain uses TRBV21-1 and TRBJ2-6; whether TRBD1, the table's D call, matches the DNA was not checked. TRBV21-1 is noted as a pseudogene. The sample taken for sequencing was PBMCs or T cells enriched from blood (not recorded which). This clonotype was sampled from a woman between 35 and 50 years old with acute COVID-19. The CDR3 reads CASKGRSGANVLTF. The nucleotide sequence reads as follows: TGTGCCAGCAAGGGGCGCTCTGGGGCCAACGTCCTGACTTTC.